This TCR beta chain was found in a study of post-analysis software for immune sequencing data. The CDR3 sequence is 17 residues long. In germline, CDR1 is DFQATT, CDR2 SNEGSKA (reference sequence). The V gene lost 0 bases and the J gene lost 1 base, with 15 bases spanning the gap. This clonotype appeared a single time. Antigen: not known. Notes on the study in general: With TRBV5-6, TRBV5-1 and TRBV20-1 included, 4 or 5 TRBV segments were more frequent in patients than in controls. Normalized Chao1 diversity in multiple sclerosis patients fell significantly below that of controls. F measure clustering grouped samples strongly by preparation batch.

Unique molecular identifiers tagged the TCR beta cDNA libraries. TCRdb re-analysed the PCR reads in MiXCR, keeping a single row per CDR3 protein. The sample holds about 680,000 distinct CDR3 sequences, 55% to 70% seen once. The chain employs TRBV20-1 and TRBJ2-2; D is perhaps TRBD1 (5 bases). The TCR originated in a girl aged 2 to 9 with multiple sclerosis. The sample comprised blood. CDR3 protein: CSARDQQAMVNTGELFF. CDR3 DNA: TGCAGTGCTAGAGATCAACAGGCAATGGTGAACACCGGGGAGCTGTTTTTT.